The clone carrying this TCR beta chain was detected a few times. Its antigen is not identified. The sample comes from a study of cytomegalovirus exposure and HLA in healthy donors. In the study overall: Among about 380 genotyped donors, roughly 80% fell in the Caucasian-associated ancestry cluster. General study points: Some public TCRs appeared in many individuals, while most sequences were rare. The study listed around 150 cytomegalovirus-associated TCR beta chains.

The PCR employed 60 Vbeta primers together with 13 Jbeta primers. The method was immunoSEQ multiplex PCR; TCRdb's version includes in-frame clones alone and lacks a portion of them. The sample has approximately 110,000 clones; about 74% are singletons. The CDR3 totals 12 residues. Looked up from germline, CDR1 is SQVTM and CDR2 is ANQGSEA. The V and J ends lost 7 bases and 0 bases respectively, with 9 bases between them. The receptor comes from a woman aged 45 to 65 in good health and CMV-seropositive. Sequenced material: PBMCs. The chain combines TRBV29-1 with TRBJ1-1; tentatively, D is TRBD1 (5 bases). CDR3 nucleotide sequence: TGCAGCGCAGAGACAGTGAACACTGAAGCTTTCTTT. Amino acids: CSAETVNTEAFF.